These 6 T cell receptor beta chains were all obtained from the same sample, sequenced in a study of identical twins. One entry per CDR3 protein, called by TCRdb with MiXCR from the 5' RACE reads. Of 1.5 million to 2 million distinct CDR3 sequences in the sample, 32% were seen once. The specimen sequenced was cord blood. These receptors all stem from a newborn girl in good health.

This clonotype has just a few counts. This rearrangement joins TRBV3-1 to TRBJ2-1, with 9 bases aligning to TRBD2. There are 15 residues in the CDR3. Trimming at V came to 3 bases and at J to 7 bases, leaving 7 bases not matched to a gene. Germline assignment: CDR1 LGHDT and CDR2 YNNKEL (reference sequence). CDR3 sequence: CASSQGGGVKNEQFF. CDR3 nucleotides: TGTGCCAGCAGCCAGGGCGGGGGGGTAAAAAATGAGCAGTTCTTC.

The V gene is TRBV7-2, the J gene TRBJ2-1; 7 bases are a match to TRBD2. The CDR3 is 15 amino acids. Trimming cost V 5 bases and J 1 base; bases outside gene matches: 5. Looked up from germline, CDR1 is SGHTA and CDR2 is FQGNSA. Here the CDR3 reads CASSAGTTSYNEQFF. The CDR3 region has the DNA TGTGCCAGCAGCGCTGGGACTACTTCCTACAATGAGCAGTTCTTC.

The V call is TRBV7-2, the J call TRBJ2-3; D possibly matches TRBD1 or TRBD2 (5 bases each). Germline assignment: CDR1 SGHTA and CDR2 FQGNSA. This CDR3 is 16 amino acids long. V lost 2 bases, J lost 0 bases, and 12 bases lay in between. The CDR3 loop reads CASSLYPGQSTDTQYF. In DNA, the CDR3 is TGTGCCAGCAGCTTATATCCGGGGCAAAGCACAGATACGCAGTATTTT.

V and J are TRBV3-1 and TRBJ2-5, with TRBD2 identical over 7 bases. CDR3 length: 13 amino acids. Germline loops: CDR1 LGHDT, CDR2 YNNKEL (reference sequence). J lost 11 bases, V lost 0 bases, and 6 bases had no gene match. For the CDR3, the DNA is TGTGCCAGCAGCCAAGAATGGACTAGTGAGCAGTACTTC. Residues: CASSQEWTSEQYF.

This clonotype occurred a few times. CDR3 protein: CASTLGDRVNTEAFF. The CDR3 nucleotides read TGTGCCAGCACCTTAGGGGACAGGGTTAACACTGAAGCTTTCTTT. This sequence joins TRBV12-3 or TRBV12-4 and TRBJ1-1, with 9 bases fitting TRBD1. There are 15 residues in the CDR3. The J segment lost 2 bases and the V segment lost 7 bases, leaving 8 bases of the junction unmatched.

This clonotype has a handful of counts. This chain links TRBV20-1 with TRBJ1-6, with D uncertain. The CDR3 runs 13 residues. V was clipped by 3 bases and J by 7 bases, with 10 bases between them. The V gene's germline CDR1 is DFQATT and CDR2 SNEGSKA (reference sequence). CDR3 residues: CSASEVWNSPLHF. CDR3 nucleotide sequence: TGCAGTGCTAGTGAGGTCTGGAATTCACCCCTCCACTTT.